These T cell receptor beta chains were read from a single sample in a study of blood T cell repertoires in COVID-19. The protocol was immunoSEQ multiplex PCR, while the TCRdb copy is restricted to in-frame clones and leaves out a portion. The table records 150,000 to 200,000 clones, 90% of them present only once. Sequencing input: peripheral blood. The receptors derive from a man aged 50 to 60 with acute or convalescent COVID-19. Each CDR3 is given with its conserved first and last residue. D genes are given only for firm matches. Expanded clones are given a class, and other clones once, few, many or no size at all.

size	D	J	length	V	DNA	CDR3
.	TRBD1	TRBJ2-1	16	TRBV4-1	TGCGCCAGCAGCCGACCGACAGGGTCCCGATACAATGAGCAGTTCTTC	CASSRPTGSRYNEQFF
.	.	TRBJ2-1	13	TRBV28	TGTGCCAGCAGTTTTGCAGGTTACAATGAGCAGTTCTTC	CASSFAGYNEQFF
.	.	TRBJ2-7	15	TRBV6-5	TGTGCCAGCAGTTACTCGTCAGGGGCGACCTACGAGCAGTACTTC	CASSYSSGATYEQYF
.	.	TRBJ1-5	11	TRBV20-1	TGCAGTGCTAGGGTAGGGAGGCCCCAGCATTTT	CSARVGRPQHF
.	TRBD1	TRBJ1-2	14	TRBV24-1	TGTGCCACCAGTGAGCGGACAGGGTTCTATGGCTACACCTTC	CATSERTGFYGYTF
.	.	TRBJ2-2	14	TRBV7-2	TGTGCCAGCAGCTTAGTGTGGGCTCTCGGGGAGCTGTTTTTT	CASSLVWALGELFF
.	TRBD1	TRBJ2-5	13	TRBV19	TGTGCCAGTAGTGGCAACAGGGGAGAGACCCAGTACTTC	CASSGNRGETQYF
.	.	TRBJ2-3	15	TRBV18	TGTGCCAGCTCACAGTCTAGCGTACCTCCAGGTACGCAGTATTTT	CASSQSSVPPGTQYF
.	.	TRBJ2-2	16	TRBV19	TGTGCCAGTAGTATAGAAGCAGGGGCGAACACCGGGGAGCTGTTTTTT	CASSIEAGANTGELFF
.	.	TRBJ2-1	17	TRBV7-3	TGTGCCAGCAGCCCCGGGTGGGACCAGGAGGGTTACAATGAGCAGTTCTTC	CASSPGWDQEGYNEQFF
.	TRBD1	TRBJ2-7	14	TRBV2	TGTGCCAGCGGACTCCTAGGGGGCCCCTACGAGCAGTACTTC	CASGLLGGPYEQYF
once	.	TRBJ1-2	11	TRBV28	TGTGCCAGCAGTTCCAGCTATGGCTACACCTTC	CASSSSYGYTF
.	.	TRBJ2-2	14	TRBV28	TGTGCCAGCAGTTTATTTAGTAACACCGGGGAGCTGTTTTTT	CASSLFSNTGELFF
.	TRBD1	TRBJ1-6	17	TRBV28	TGTGCCAGCCTAAGTCACACGAACCGGGACAGGGATTCACCCCTCCACTTT	CASLSHTNRDRDSPLHF
.	.	TRBJ1-2	15	TRBV28	TGTGCCAGCAGCGAAAAGGGACACTTCAACTATGGCTACACCTTC	CASSEKGHFNYGYTF
.	TRBD2	TRBJ2-7	13	TRBV7-8	TGTGCCAGCAGGACTAGCGGGGTCTACGAGCAGTACTTC	CASRTSGVYEQYF
.	TRBD2	TRBJ2-3	15	TRBV6-1	TGTGCCAGCAGTGAAGGGGGGGGTCCCACAGATACGCAGTATTTT	CASSEGGGPTDTQYF
.	TRBD2	TRBJ2-7	15	TRBV29-1	TGCAGCGTGGGGCTCCCCGGGAGGCCACCCTACGAGCAGTACTTC	CSVGLPGRPPYEQYF
.	TRBD1	TRBJ2-7	14	TRBV11-2	TGTGCCAGCAGCCGGGGACAGGGGACCTACGAGCAGTACTTC	CASSRGQGTYEQYF
.	.	TRBJ1-1	12	TRBV5-1	TGCGCCAGCAGCCCCGGGAGCCTTGGAGCTTTCTTT	CASSPGSLGAFF
.	TRBD1	TRBJ1-4	15	TRBV28	TGTGCCAGCAGTTCCACCGGGACAGGGAGTGAAAAACTGTTTTTT	CASSSTGTGSEKLFF
.	.	TRBJ2-1	15	TRBV4-1	TGCGCCAGCAGCCAGGAGTACAGGGTTCACAATGAGCAGTTCTTC	CASSQEYRVHNEQFF